These T cell receptor beta chains were read from a single sample in a study of OX40 agonist ivuxolimab in advanced cancers. The repertoire was sequenced with immunoSEQ multiplex PCR; TCRdb's copy has only in-frame clones and lacks some. The data hold under 45,000 clones, with about 80% observed a single time. The source material was CD4+ or CD8+ T cells sorted from blood, sampled in a trial of the OX40 agonist ivuxolimab. The receptors derive from an adult with an advanced solid tumor such as melanoma, head and neck, liver or kidney cancer. The CDR3 runs from the conserved cysteine through the conserved F or W. The D gene is left open where the match is weak. Clone size is shown for a subset of rows, as once, few, many or a class of expanded clone.

V	D	size	J	CDR3	DNA
TRBV29-1	.	.	TRBJ1-4	CSVGPTSTNEKLFF	TGCAGCGTTGGACCGACCTCAACTAATGAAAAACTGTTTTTT
TRBV21-1	.	.	TRBJ1-1	CASSPWGQGKDTEAFF	TGTGCCAGCAGCCCGTGGGGACAGGGTAAGGACACTGAAGCTTTCTTT
TRBV5-1	.	.	TRBJ2-5	CASSSLGDSQETQYF	TGCGCCAGCAGCTCCTTGGGGGACTCACAAGAGACCCAGTACTTC
TRBV6-4	.	.	TRBJ1-1	CASSNHGGGANTEAFF	TGTGCCAGCAGTAACCATGGAGGGGGGGCGAACACTGAAGCTTTCTTT
TRBV19	TRBD1	.	TRBJ1-4	CASSEQGANEKLFF	TGTGCCAGTAGTGAACAGGGGGCTAATGAAAAACTGTTTTTT
TRBV6-1	TRBD1	.	TRBJ2-1	CASRDYRGAYNEQFF	TGTGCCAGCAGGGATTACAGGGGCGCCTACAATGAGCAGTTCTTC
TRBV30	.	.	TRBJ2-7	CAWSHSRLPLSYEQYF	TGTGCCTGGAGTCACTCCAGACTTCCCCTCTCCTACGAGCAGTACTTC
TRBV19	.	.	TRBJ2-6	CASSGANVLTF	TGTGCCAGCTCTGGGGCCAACGTCCTGACTTTC
TRBV30	TRBD2	.	TRBJ2-2	CACGLAGTPTGELFF	TGTGCCTGCGGACTAGCGGGAACCCCCACCGGGGAGCTGTTTTTT
TRBV9	.	.	TRBJ1-1	CASSPRLSYTNEAFF	TGTGCCAGCAGCCCCCGCCTCAGCTACACAAATGAAGCTTTCTTT
TRBV4-1	.	.	TRBJ1-1	CASSRRGANTEAFF	TGCGCCTCTTCCAGGAGGGGAGCGAACACTGAAGCTTTCTTT
TRBV5-4	TRBD1	.	TRBJ2-2	CASSPTYRGAGELFF	TGTGCCAGCAGCCCAACTTACAGGGGCGCCGGGGAGCTGTTTTTT
TRBV7-9	TRBD1	.	TRBJ2-7	CASSRSDRRFYEQYF	TGTGCCAGCAGCCGTTCGGACAGGAGATTCTACGAGCAGTACTTC
TRBV11-1	.	.	TRBJ2-7	CASSLRRGGGVYEQYF	TGTGCCAGCAGCTTGCGCCGAGGGGGGGGCGTTTACGAGCAGTACTTC
TRBV18	TRBD1	.	TRBJ2-7	CASKPRDSSYEQYF	TGTGCCAGCAAGCCTCGGGACAGTTCCTACGAGCAGTACTTC
TRBV7-2	.	.	TRBJ2-3	CASSSRAGSTDTQYF	TGTGCCAGCAGCTCCCGAGCGGGTTCGACAGATACGCAGTATTTT
TRBV7-2	TRBD1	.	TRBJ2-1	CASSLTGFNEQFF	TGTGCCAGCAGCCTGACAGGGTTCAATGAGCAGTTCTTC
TRBV4-3	TRBD1	once	TRBJ1-2	CASSLRTGGAYGYTF	TGCGCCAGCAGCCTCAGGACAGGGGGAGCTTATGGCTACACCTTC
TRBV5-1	.	.	TRBJ1-6	CASSRVYAENSPLHF	TGCGCCAGCAGCAGGGTCTACGCCGAGAATTCACCCCTCCACTTT
TRBV30	.	.	TRBJ2-7	CAWSFTSGEQYF	TGTGCCTGGAGTTTCACCTCGGGGGAGCAGTACTTC
TRBV6-4	TRBD1	.	TRBJ1-4	CASSPRTGGKLFF	TGTGCCAGCAGCCCCAGGACAGGAGGAAAACTGTTTTTT
TRBV10-3	.	.	TRBJ1-1	CAIKRGGNTEAFF	TGTGCCATCAAACGGGGGGGGAACACTGAAGCTTTCTTT